These T cell receptor beta chains were read from a single sample in a study of blood T cell repertoires in COVID-19. The method was immunoSEQ multiplex PCR; TCRdb's version includes in-frame clones alone and lacks a portion of them. In the table there are approximately 260,000 clones, over 80% of which are singletons. The sample comprised peripheral blood. These receptors all come from a woman between 70 and 85 years old with COVID-19, enrolled during active disease. Both conserved end residues are part of each CDR3. The order of the fields is J gene, clone size, V gene, D gene, CDR3 DNA, CDR3 protein. D genes are given only for firm matches. Expanded clones are given a class, and other clones once, few, many or no size at all.

j_call: TRBJ2-2; clone_size: once; v_call: TRBV28; d_call: TRBD2; cdr3_nt: TGTGCCAGCAGTAGACTAGCTCGCACCGGGGAGCTGTTTTTT; cdr3_aa: CASSRLARTGELFF
j_call: TRBJ1-5; clone_size: -; v_call: TRBV6-5; d_call: -; cdr3_nt: TGTGCCAGCACCACAGACAATAGCAATCAGCCCCAGCATTTT; cdr3_aa: CASTTDNSNQPQHF
j_call: TRBJ1-2; clone_size: -; v_call: TRBV21-1; d_call: -; cdr3_nt: TGTGCCAGCAGCGCGAGGACAGTCTCAACGTCCTTC; cdr3_aa: CASSARTVSTSF
j_call: TRBJ2-2; clone_size: -; v_call: TRBV5-6; d_call: -; cdr3_nt: TGTGCCAGCAGCTTGGGGGGATGGGAGAGCACCGGGGAGCTGTTTTTT; cdr3_aa: CASSLGGWESTGELFF
j_call: TRBJ2-7; clone_size: -; v_call: TRBV10-3; d_call: -; cdr3_nt: TGTGCCATCTCGCAGGCAACACGAACCTCCGAGCAGTACTTC; cdr3_aa: CAISQATRTSEQYF
j_call: TRBJ1-1; clone_size: few; v_call: TRBV7-2; d_call: -; cdr3_nt: TGTGCCAGCAGCTTAACGGTGAACACTGAAGCTTTCTTT; cdr3_aa: CASSLTVNTEAFF
j_call: TRBJ1-5; clone_size: once; v_call: TRBV7-7; d_call: TRBD1; cdr3_nt: TGTGCAGTGGCAGGGGGAAGCAATCAGCCCCAGCATTTT; cdr3_aa: CAVAGGSNQPQHF
j_call: TRBJ1-1; clone_size: -; v_call: TRBV7-2; d_call: TRBD1; cdr3_nt: TGTGCCAGCAGTCGACAGGGGGATGGCACTGAAGCTTTCTTT; cdr3_aa: CASSRQGDGTEAFF
j_call: TRBJ2-5; clone_size: -; v_call: TRBV18; d_call: -; cdr3_nt: TGTGCCAGCTCACCCGCTCCTGATGGGAGAGAGACCCAGTACTTC; cdr3_aa: CASSPAPDGRETQYF
j_call: TRBJ2-3; clone_size: -; v_call: TRBV3-1/TRBV3-2; d_call: TRBD2; cdr3_nt: TGTGCCAGCAGCCTTAGATCTAGCGGGAGCACAGATACGCAGTATTTT; cdr3_aa: CASSLRSSGSTDTQYF
j_call: TRBJ1-2; clone_size: -; v_call: TRBV19; d_call: -; cdr3_nt: TGTGCCAGTAGTTTTGGACACCGCGCCAACTATGGCTACACCTTC; cdr3_aa: CASSFGHRANYGYTF
j_call: TRBJ2-1; clone_size: -; v_call: TRBV6-4; d_call: TRBD2; cdr3_nt: TGTGCCAGCAGTTCTTCCATACTAGCGGGAGGGGTGAATGAGCAGTTCTTC; cdr3_aa: CASSSSILAGGVNEQFF
j_call: TRBJ1-1; clone_size: -; v_call: TRBV28; d_call: -; cdr3_nt: TGTGCCAGCAGTCTTTCATCCGGGACAAGGGGTACTGAAGCTTTCTTT; cdr3_aa: CASSLSSGTRGTEAFF
j_call: TRBJ2-5; clone_size: -; v_call: TRBV11-2; d_call: -; cdr3_nt: TGTGCCAGCAGCCCGCGACTGATTCAAGAGACCCAGTACTTC; cdr3_aa: CASSPRLIQETQYF
j_call: TRBJ2-3; clone_size: -; v_call: TRBV21-1; d_call: -; cdr3_nt: TGTGCCAGCAGCAGCGGGGGGACTAGCGGCACAGATACGCAGTATTTT; cdr3_aa: CASSSGGTSGTDTQYF
j_call: TRBJ2-2; clone_size: -; v_call: TRBV11-2; d_call: -; cdr3_nt: TGTGCCAGCAGCTTCGCAGGAACGAACACCGGGGAGCTGTTTTTT; cdr3_aa: CASSFAGTNTGELFF
j_call: TRBJ2-3; clone_size: -; v_call: TRBV5-1; d_call: TRBD2; cdr3_nt: TGCGCCAGCAGCTGGGGGCCGGGACTAGCGGGTCAAGATACGCAGTATTTT; cdr3_aa: CASSWGPGLAGQDTQYF
j_call: TRBJ2-7; clone_size: few; v_call: TRBV28; d_call: TRBD1; cdr3_nt: TGTGCCAGCAGTTTTGAAGGGACAGGGAACGAGCAGTACTTC; cdr3_aa: CASSFEGTGNEQYF
j_call: TRBJ1-4; clone_size: many; v_call: TRBV19; d_call: -; cdr3_nt: TGTGCCAGTCGACCCAGGGGATTTGATGAAAAACTGTTTTTT; cdr3_aa: CASRPRGFDEKLFF
j_call: TRBJ1-2; clone_size: -; v_call: TRBV12-3/TRBV12-4; d_call: -; cdr3_nt: TGTGCCAGCAGGGTGGGTGGGAGTCATGGCTACACCTTC; cdr3_aa: CASRVGGSHGYTF
j_call: TRBJ2-3; clone_size: -; v_call: TRBV7-6; d_call: TRBD2; cdr3_nt: TGTGCCAGCAGCCCAATTGGAAGCGGGAGGGCCGGCACAGATACGCAGTATTTT; cdr3_aa: CASSPIGSGRAGTDTQYF
j_call: TRBJ2-7; clone_size: -; v_call: TRBV11-3; d_call: -; cdr3_nt: TGTGCCAGCAGCGGAGGAGGGGCCTCCTACGAGCAGTACTTC; cdr3_aa: CASSGGGASYEQYF
j_call: TRBJ2-7; clone_size: -; v_call: TRBV30; d_call: TRBD1; cdr3_nt: TGTGCCTGGAGCGTACTCAGGGGGCCGAGGGCCTACGAGCAGTACTTC; cdr3_aa: CAWSVLRGPRAYEQYF
j_call: TRBJ2-1; clone_size: -; v_call: TRBV4-1; d_call: -; cdr3_nt: TGCGCCAGCAGCCAAGTTCCACAGCCCTCGAACAATGAGCAGTTCTTC; cdr3_aa: CASSQVPQPSNNEQFF
j_call: TRBJ1-6; clone_size: -; v_call: TRBV5-1; d_call: TRBD1; cdr3_nt: TGCGCCAGCAGCGTGGACAGGCGAAATAATTCACCCCTCCACTTT; cdr3_aa: CASSVDRRNNSPLHF
j_call: TRBJ2-7; clone_size: once; v_call: TRBV6-5; d_call: TRBD1; cdr3_nt: TGTGCCAGCAGTTACTTCCAGGGGGAATTCCCCAGCGAGCAGTACTTC; cdr3_aa: CASSYFQGEFPSEQYF
j_call: TRBJ2-3; clone_size: once; v_call: TRBV10-3; d_call: -; cdr3_nt: TGTGCCATCAGTGTCAGCGCAGATACGCAGTATTTT; cdr3_aa: CAISVSADTQYF